The 2 T cell receptor beta chains reported below all come from one sample, sequenced in a study of T cell responses to AZD1222 COVID-19 vaccine. Some clones are missing from TCRdb's copy, which holds only in-frame ones; the method was immunoSEQ multiplex PCR. The data show some 170,000 clones, around nine tenths seen once. The sample was peripheral blood, taken on day 0 of AZD1222 vaccination. These receptors were collected from an adult in good health.

The CDR3 loop is CASSVESGWGVETQYF. The CDR3 coding sequence is TGTGCCAGCAGCGTAGAAAGTGGGTGGGGGGTAGAGACCCAGTACTTC. The chain recombines TRBV9 with TRBJ2-5; TRBD2 is a possible D gene (6 bases). This CDR3 spans 16 amino acids. From germline, CDR1 is SGDLS and CDR2 YYNGEE. V shed 0 bases and J shed 4 bases, with 16 bases lying between them.

The J gene is TRBJ1-1, the V gene TRBV2; possibly TRBD1 for D (6 bases). V was shortened by 6 bases and J by 3 bases, with 14 bases between the two germline ends. The CDR3 length is 14 residues. Germline loops: CDR1 SNHLY, CDR2 FYNNEI. The CDR3 is CASSGTPRDTEAFF. The CDR3 bases are TGTGCCAGCAGCGGGACACCGCGGGACACTGAAGCTTTCTTT. Combining the CDR3 with reference TRBV2 and TRBJ1-1 gives the whole variable domain EPEVTQTPSHQVTQMGQEVILRCVPISNHLYFYWYRQILGQKVEFLVSFYNNEISEKSEIFDDQFSVERPDGSNFTLKIRSTKLEDSAMYFCASSGTPRDTEAFFGQGTRLTVV.